These T cell receptor beta chains were read from a single sample in a study of spatial heterogeneity in lung cancer. Using its own MiXCR run on the 5' RACE reads, TCRdb lists one record per CDR3 protein. The table shows about 13,000 distinct CDR3 sequences, with 3.5% to 4% occurring only once. The source was PBMCs, collected at surgery. The receptor source for this set is a male donor with early-stage non-small cell lung cancer. Both conserved end residues are part of each CDR3. D genes are given only for firm matches. The size field is filled for only some rows; it gives once, few, many or a size class.

TRBV28	TRBJ1-5	.	.	CASSFHGRQAYSNQPQHF	TGTGCCAGCAGTTTCCACGGGCGGCAGGCGTATAGCAATCAGCCCCAGCATTTT
TRBV4-1	TRBJ2-3	.	.	CASSQGRSTDTQYF	TGCGCCAGCAGCCAAGGGCGGAGCACAGATACGCAGTATTTT
TRBV7-3	TRBJ2-1	many	TRBD2	CASSPTSGSGNEQFF	TGTGCCAGCAGCCCTACTAGCGGGAGTGGGAATGAGCAGTTCTTC
TRBV5-1	TRBJ2-1	.	.	CASSLIASYNEQFF	TGCGCCAGCAGCTTGATCGCCAGCTACAATGAGCAGTTCTTC
TRBV18	TRBJ2-2	.	TRBD2	CASSSGTSGRRTGELFF	TGTGCCAGCTCGTCCGGGACTAGCGGGAGGAGAACCGGGGAGCTGTTTTTT
TRBV6-2/TRBV6-3	TRBJ2-1	many	.	CASSPEGRYYNEQFF	TGTGCCAGCAGTCCCGAAGGGCGATACTACAATGAGCAGTTCTTC
TRBV7-9	TRBJ2-2	many	.	CASSQRGDTTGELFF	TGTGCCAGCAGCCAAAGAGGGGACACTACCGGGGAGCTGTTTTTT
TRBV7-2	TRBJ2-2	.	TRBD1	CASSLGPHRGAGELFF	TGTGCCAGCAGCTTGGGACCGCACAGGGGCGCCGGGGAGCTGTTTTTT
TRBV20-1	TRBJ2-1	many	TRBD2	CSAPSGGRNNEQFF	TGCAGTGCACCCTCGGGAGGAAGAAACAATGAGCAGTTCTTC
TRBV18	TRBJ1-1	many	TRBD1	CASRQGENTEAFF	TGTGCCAGCCGACAGGGGGAAAACACTGAAGCTTTCTTT
TRBV6-1	TRBJ2-1	many	TRBD2	CASSDHRASGRGNEQFF	TGTGCCAGCAGTGATCACAGGGCTAGCGGGCGAGGTAATGAGCAGTTCTTC
TRBV20-1	TRBJ2-1	many	TRBD2	CSASLGLAGYYQFF	TGCAGTGCTAGTCTTGGACTAGCGGGATATTATCAGTTCTTC
TRBV20-1	TRBJ2-7	many	.	CSAYRDPRYEQYF	TGCAGTGCTTACCGGGACCCCCGCTACGAGCAGTACTTC